Following are 7 T cell receptor beta chains from one sample sequenced in a study of blood T cell repertoires in COVID-19. The table came from immunoSEQ multiplex PCR; TCRdb's copy has only in-frame clones and leaves some out. The data contain about 190,000 clones, roughly nine tenths of them singletons. Sequenced input: PBMCs or T cells enriched from blood (not recorded which). Every receptor here comes from a woman aged 35 to 49 in a cohort exposed to, infected with or recovered from COVID-19 (not recorded which).

J is TRBJ1-6 and V is TRBV5-4; 9 bases match TRBD1. V lost 4 bases and J lost 10; bases outside the gene matches: 12. CDR3 length: 16 amino acids. CDR1 SGHNT and CDR2 YYREEE come from the germline V gene (reference sequence). The CDR3 loop reads CASSVTPGQGGSPLHF. In DNA, the CDR3 is TGTGCCAGCAGCGTGACTCCGGGACAGGGAGGCTCACCCCTCCACTTT.

CDR3 DNA sequence: TGTGCCAGCAGTCTACAGGGTTACAATGAGCAGTTCTTC. Translating it yields CASSLQGYNEQFF. J is TRBJ2-1 and V is TRBV27, with a possible D match to TRBD1 (6 bases). The CDR3 is 13 residues long. V lost 5 bases to trimming and J lost 4 bases, with 9 bases between them. Germline V lookup: CDR1 MNHEY, CDR2 SMNVEV (reference sequence).

With respect to this clone: In the same sample, other DNA sequences code for this CDR3. The chain couples TRBV5-1 to TRBJ2-3; D is ambiguous. Germline CDR1 SGHRS, CDR2 YFSETQ. This CDR3 spans 11 amino acids. Trimming pared 0 bases from V and 6 bases from J, leaving 2 bases between. The CDR3 protein is CASSLADTQYF. CDR3 in DNA: TGCGCCAGCAGCTTGGCTGATACGCAGTATTTT.

The CDR3 protein is CASSLAHGNTEAFF. The CDR3 DNA is TGTGCCAGCAGCTTAGCGCACGGGAACACTGAAGCTTTCTTT. This chain uses TRBV7-2 with TRBJ1-1; no firm D call. The CDR3 runs 14 residues. Deletions cut 0 bases from V and 1 base from J, with 6 bases between. The germline V gene encodes CDR1 SGHTA and CDR2 FQGNSA.

This clone was picked up a small number of times. The chain links TRBV4-1 to TRBJ2-1; D is ambiguous. V lost 3 bases and J 8 bases, leaving 8 bases between the germline ends. CDR3 size: 12 residues. Germline V gives CDR1 MGHRA, CDR2 YSYEKL. Here the CDR3 reads CASSHPVDEQFF. The CDR3 DNA is TGCGCCAGCAGCCACCCTGTCGATGAGCAGTTCTTC.

This clone came up a few times. This chain links TRBV2 with TRBJ2-7, with D maybe TRBD2 (5 bases). The V and J ends lost 7 bases and 2 bases respectively, with 9 bases between them. Germline V lookup: CDR1 SNHLY, CDR2 FYNNEI. This CDR3 comprises 12 residues. CDR3 bases: TGTGCCAGCAATGGGGAGACCTACGAGCAGTACTTC. This translates into CASNGETYEQYF.

The V and J genes are TRBV7-9 and TRBJ1-1; 7 bases fit TRBD1. V trimming: 1 base; J trimming: 4 bases; junction bases outside the gene matches: 6. The CDR3 has 15 residues. Germline V gives CDR1 SEHNR, CDR2 FQNEAQ (reference sequence). This CDR3 reads CASSLDRGQSTEAFF. The CDR3 DNA follows: TGTGCCAGCAGCTTAGATAGGGGACAGTCCACTGAAGCTTTCTTT.